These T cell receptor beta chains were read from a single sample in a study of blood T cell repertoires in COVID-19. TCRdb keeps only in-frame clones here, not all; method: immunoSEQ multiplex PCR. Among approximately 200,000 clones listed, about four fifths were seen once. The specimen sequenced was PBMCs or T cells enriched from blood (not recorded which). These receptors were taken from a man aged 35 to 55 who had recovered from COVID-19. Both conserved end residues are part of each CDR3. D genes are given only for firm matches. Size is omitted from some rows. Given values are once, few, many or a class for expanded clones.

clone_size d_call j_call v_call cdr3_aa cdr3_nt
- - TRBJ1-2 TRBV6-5 CASSMTVNYGYTF TGTGCCAGCAGCATGACAGTCAACTATGGCTACACCTTC
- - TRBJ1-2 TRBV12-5 CASGLSTLRGGYTF TGTGCTAGTGGTTTGAGTACCCTCCGGGGTGGCTACACCTTC
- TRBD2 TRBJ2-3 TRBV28 CASSTGGPLTDTQYF TGTGCCAGCAGTACGGGAGGGCCCCTCACAGATACGCAGTATTTT
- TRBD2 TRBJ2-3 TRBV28 CASSLNSGSSEDTQYF TGTGCCAGCAGTTTAAATAGCGGGAGTTCAGAAGATACGCAGTATTTT
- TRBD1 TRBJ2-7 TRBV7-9 CASSLDGTGRYEQYF TGTGCCAGCAGCTTAGATGGGACAGGGCGTTACGAGCAGTACTTC
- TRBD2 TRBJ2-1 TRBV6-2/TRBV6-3 CASSPWGGSYNEQFF TGTGCCAGCAGCCCCTGGGGGGGGTCATACAATGAGCAGTTCTTC
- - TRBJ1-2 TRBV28 CASSFLDRHTF TGTGCCAGCAGTTTCCTTGACAGGCACACCTTC
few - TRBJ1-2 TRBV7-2 CASSLLAALIYGYTF TGTGCCAGCAGCTTATTAGCGGCTTTGATCTATGGCTACACCTTC
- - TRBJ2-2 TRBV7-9 CASSLMAVNTGELFF TGTGCCAGCAGCTTAATGGCAGTAAACACCGGGGAGCTGTTTTTT
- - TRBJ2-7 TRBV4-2 CASSQESHSYEQYF TGTGCCAGCAGCCAAGAAAGCCATTCCTACGAGCAGTACTTC
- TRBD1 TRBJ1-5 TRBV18 CASSPGTGLGQPQHF TGTGCCAGCTCACCCGGGACAGGGTTGGGCCAGCCCCAGCATTTT
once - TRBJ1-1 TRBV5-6 CASSSVNTEAFF TGTGCCAGCAGCTCTGTAAACACTGAAGCTTTCTTT
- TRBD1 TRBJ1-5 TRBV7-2 CASSSQGSNQPQHF TGTGCCAGCAGCTCACAGGGGAGCAATCAGCCCCAGCATTTT
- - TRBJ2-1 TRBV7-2 CASSLDRNNEQFF TGTGCCAGCAGCTTAGACAGAAACAATGAGCAGTTCTTC
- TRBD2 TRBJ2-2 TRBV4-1 CASSQASSGIYPGELFF TGCGCCAGCAGCCAAGCTTCTAGCGGGATATACCCCGGGGAGCTGTTTTTT
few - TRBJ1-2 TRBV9 CASSVDGAGYTF TGTGCCAGCAGCGTAGATGGGGCTGGCTACACCTTC
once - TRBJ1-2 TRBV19 CASSMGQGRGYTF TGTGCCAGTAGTATGGGGCAGGGCCGGGGCTACACCTTC
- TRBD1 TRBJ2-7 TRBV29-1 CSVEGWGTGRVEQYF TGCAGCGTTGAAGGGTGGGGGACAGGGAGAGTCGAGCAGTACTTC
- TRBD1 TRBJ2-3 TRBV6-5 CASSSGQGTDTQYF TGTGCCAGCAGTTCGGGACAGGGCACAGATACGCAGTATTTT
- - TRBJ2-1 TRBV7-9 CASSLDGGEQFF TGTGCCAGCAGCTTAGATGGGGGGGAGCAGTTCTTC
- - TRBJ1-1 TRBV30 CAREGPRRGAFF TGTGCCCGGGAAGGCCCGCGAAGGGGAGCTTTCTTT
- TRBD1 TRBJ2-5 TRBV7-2 CASTPQGGLSQETQYF TGTGCCAGCACACCACAGGGGGGACTCTCCCAAGAGACCCAGTACTTC
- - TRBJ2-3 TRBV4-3 CASSATGGHTDTQYF TGCGCCAGCAGCGCGACAGGCGGACACACAGATACGCAGTATTTT
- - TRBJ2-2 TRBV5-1 CASSLGLGNTGELFF TGCGCCAGCAGCTTGGGACTAGGTAACACCGGGGAGCTGTTTTTT
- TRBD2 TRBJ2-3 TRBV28 CASSLSSGGTPDTQYF TGTGCCAGCAGTCTCTCTAGCGGGGGGACACCAGATACGCAGTATTTT
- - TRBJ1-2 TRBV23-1 CASSQSRGAVSYGYTF TGCGCCAGCAGTCAATCACGGGGGGCCGTTAGCTATGGCTACACCTTC
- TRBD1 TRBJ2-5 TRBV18 CASSPPDRGQETQYF TGTGCCAGCTCACCGCCCGACAGGGGGCAAGAGACCCAGTACTTC
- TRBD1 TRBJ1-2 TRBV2 CASSAQGGLSYGYTF TGTGCCAGCAGTGCACAGGGGGGCTTATCCTATGGCTACACCTTC
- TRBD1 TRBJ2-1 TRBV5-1 CASSLAPGTGGNEQFF TGCGCCAGCAGCTTGGCCCCCGGGACAGGGGGCAATGAGCAGTTCTTC
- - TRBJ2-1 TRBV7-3 CASSLSLASREQFF TGTGCCAGCAGCTTAAGTTTGGCCTCCCGCGAGCAGTTCTTC
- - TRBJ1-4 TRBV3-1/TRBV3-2 CASSQDSSREKLFF TGTGCCAGCAGCCAAGATAGCTCTAGGGAAAAACTGTTTTTT
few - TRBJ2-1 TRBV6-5 CASSYVSGSSYNEQFF TGTGCCAGCAGTTACGTGAGCGGAAGCTCCTACAATGAGCAGTTCTTC
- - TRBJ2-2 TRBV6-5 CASSYPSTGELFF TGTGCCAGCAGTTACCCGAGTACCGGGGAGCTGTTTTTT
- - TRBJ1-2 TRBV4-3 CASSQDKTGFNYGYTF TGCGCCAGCAGCCAAGATAAAACAGGGTTTAACTATGGCTACACCTTC
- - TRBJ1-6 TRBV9 CASRGSSYNSPLHF TGTGCCAGCAGGGGCAGCTCCTATAATTCACCCCTCCACTTT
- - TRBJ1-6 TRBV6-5 CASSYSGAVGSPLHF TGTGCCAGCAGTTACTCTGGGGCGGTTGGTTCACCCCTCCACTTT
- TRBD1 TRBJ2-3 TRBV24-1 CATAPGQGRADTQYF TGTGCCACCGCTCCGGGACAGGGAAGAGCAGATACGCAGTATTTT
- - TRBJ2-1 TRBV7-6 CASSPDSFSYNEQFF TGTGCCAGCAGCCCCGACAGTTTCTCCTACAATGAGCAGTTCTTC
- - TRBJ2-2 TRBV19 CASSKPQGGTGELFF TGTGCCAGTAGCAAGCCCCAGGGTGGCACCGGGGAGCTGTTTTTT
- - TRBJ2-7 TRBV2 CASRNLQGIGNEQYF TGTGCCAGCAGAAACCTCCAGGGGATTGGAAACGAGCAGTACTTC
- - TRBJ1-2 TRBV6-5 CASSPSAGVFGYTF TGTGCCAGCAGCCCCTCAGCGGGGGTCTTCGGCTACACCTTC
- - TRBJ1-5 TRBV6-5 CASSTQENQPQHF TGTGCCAGCAGTACCCAAGAGAATCAGCCCCAGCATTTT
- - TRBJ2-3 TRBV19 CASSYTEDTQYF TGTGCCAGTAGTTATACTGAAGATACGCAGTATTTT
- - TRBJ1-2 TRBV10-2 CASSESGDYGYTF TGCGCCAGCAGTGAGTCGGGCGACTATGGCTACACCTTC
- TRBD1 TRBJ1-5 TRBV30 CAWSGQGAAQPQHF TGTGCCTGGAGTGGACAGGGGGCGGCTCAGCCCCAGCATTTT
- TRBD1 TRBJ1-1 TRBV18 CASSPGQGSTEAFF TGTGCCAGCTCACCGGGACAGGGGTCCACTGAAGCTTTCTTT
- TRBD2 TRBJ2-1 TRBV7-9 CASRESGSSYNEQFF TGTGCCAGCAGGGAGAGCGGGAGCTCCTACAATGAGCAGTTCTTC
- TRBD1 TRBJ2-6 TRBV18 CASSSTGGGTGANVLTF TGTGCCAGCTCATCGACAGGGGGCGGGACTGGGGCCAACGTCCTGACTTTC
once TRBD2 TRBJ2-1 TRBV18 CASSPLAGEYNEQFF TGTGCCAGCTCACCCCTAGCGGGAGAATACAATGAGCAGTTCTTC
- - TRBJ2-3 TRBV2 CASNAGVDTQYF TGTGCCAGCAACGCAGGGGTAGATACGCAGTATTTT
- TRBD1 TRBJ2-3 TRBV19 CASSRPGQSTDTQYF TGTGCCAGTAGCCGTCCGGGACAGAGCACAGATACGCAGTATTTT
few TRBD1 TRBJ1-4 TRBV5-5 CASRYRTGDEKLFF TGTGCCAGCAGATACAGGACAGGGGATGAAAAACTGTTTTTT
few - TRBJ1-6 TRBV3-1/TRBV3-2 CASSQDVTESSPLHF TGTGCCAGCAGCCAAGATGTGACAGAAAGTTCACCCCTCCACTTT
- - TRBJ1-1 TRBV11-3 CASGFRGGTEAFF TGTGCCAGCGGGTTTAGAGGTGGCACTGAAGCTTTCTTT
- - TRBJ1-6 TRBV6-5 CASSRERGRYSPLHF TGTGCCAGCAGTCGCGAAAGGGGCAGGTATTCACCCCTCCACTTT
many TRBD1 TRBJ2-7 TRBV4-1 CASSQGREQGYEQYF TGCGCCAGCAGCCAAGGAAGGGAACAGGGGTACGAGCAGTACTTC
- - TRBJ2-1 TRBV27 CASSRVAGTYNEQFF TGTGCCAGCAGTCGGGTCGCGGGCACCTACAATGAGCAGTTCTTC
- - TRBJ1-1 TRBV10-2 CASSSGMENTEAFF TGCGCCAGCAGTTCAGGGATGGAGAACACTGAAGCTTTCTTT
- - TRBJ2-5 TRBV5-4 CASSWPQETQYF TGTGCCAGCAGCTGGCCCCAAGAGACCCAGTACTTC